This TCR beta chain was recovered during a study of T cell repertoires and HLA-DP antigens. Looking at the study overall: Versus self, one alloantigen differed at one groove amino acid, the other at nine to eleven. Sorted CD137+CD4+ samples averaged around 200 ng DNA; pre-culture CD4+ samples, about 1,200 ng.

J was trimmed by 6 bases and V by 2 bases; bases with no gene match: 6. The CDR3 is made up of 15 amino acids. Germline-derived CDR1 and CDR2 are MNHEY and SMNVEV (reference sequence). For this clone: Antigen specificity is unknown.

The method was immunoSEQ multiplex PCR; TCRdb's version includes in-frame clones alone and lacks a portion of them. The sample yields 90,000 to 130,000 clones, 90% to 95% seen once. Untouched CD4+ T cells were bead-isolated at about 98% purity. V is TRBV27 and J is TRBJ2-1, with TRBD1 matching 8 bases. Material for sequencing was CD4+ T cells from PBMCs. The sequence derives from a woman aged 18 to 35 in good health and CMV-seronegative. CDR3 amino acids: CASSLLVQGVNEQFF. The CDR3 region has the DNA TGTGCCAGCAGTTTACTCGTACAGGGGGTCAATGAGCAGTTCTTC.